The clone carrying this T cell receptor (beta chain) showed up just a few times. Antigen: not known. An end of the junction does not agree with germline; a read error may underlie this. The use of a sample-barcoded 5' primer and a J-beta primer mix characterized a second PCR of 7 to 11 cycles. One entry per CDR3 protein, called by TCRdb with MiXCR from the 5' RACE reads. Of 1 million or so distinct CDR3 sequences listed, 35% to 55% are singletons. Staff drew 9 to 10 milliliters of peripheral blood from each donor. The CDR3 extends over 15 amino acids. Looked up from germline, CDR1 is MNHEY and CDR2 is SVGAGI. This entry comes from a study of blood T cells in healthy people across ages. Findings of the study overall: As age increased, TCR beta diversity per million T cells fell in a roughly linear fashion. Bulk PBMC profiling left naive and antigen-experienced comparisons inconclusive.

The V and J genes are TRBV6-5 and TRBJ2-5; D gene uncertain. The sequence came from a woman aged 55-70 years in good health. Sequencing was done on a sample of blood. The CDR3 nucleotides read TGTGCCAGCAGTTACGGCGGTGGTTCCTTCTACGAGCAGTATTTC. Residues: CASSYGGGSFYEQYF.